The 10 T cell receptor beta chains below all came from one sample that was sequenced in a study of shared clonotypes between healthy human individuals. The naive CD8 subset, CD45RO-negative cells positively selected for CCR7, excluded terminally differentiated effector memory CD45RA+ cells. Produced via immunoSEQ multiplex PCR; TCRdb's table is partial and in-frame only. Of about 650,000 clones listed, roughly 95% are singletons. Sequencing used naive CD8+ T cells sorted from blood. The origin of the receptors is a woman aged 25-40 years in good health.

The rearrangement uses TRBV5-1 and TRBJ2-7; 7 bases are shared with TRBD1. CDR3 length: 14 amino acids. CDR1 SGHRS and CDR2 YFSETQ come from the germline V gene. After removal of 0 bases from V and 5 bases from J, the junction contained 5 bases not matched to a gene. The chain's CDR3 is CASSLVDRVHEQYF. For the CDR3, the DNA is TGCGCCAGCAGCTTGGTAGACAGGGTCCACGAGCAGTACTTC.

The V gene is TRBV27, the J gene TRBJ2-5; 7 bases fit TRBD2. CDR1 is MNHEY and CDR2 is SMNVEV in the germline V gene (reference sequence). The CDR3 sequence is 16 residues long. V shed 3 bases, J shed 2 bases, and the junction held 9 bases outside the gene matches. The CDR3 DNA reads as TGTGCCAGCAGTTTGGGAGGGGCCGACCCACAAGAGACCCAGTACTTC. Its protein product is CASSLGGADPQETQYF.

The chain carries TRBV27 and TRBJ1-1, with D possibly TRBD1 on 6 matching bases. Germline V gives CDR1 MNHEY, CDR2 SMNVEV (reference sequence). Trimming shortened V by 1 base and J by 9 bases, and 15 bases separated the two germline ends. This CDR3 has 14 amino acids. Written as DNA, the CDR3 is TGTGCCAGCAGTTTATTACAGGGCTCCCCGAAAGCTTTCTTT. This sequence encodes CASSLLQGSPKAFF.

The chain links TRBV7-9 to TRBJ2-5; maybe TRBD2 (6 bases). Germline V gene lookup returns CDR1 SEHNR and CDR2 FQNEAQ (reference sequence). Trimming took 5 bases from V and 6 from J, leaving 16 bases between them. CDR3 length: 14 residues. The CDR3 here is CASSPPRGMQTQYF. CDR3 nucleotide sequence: TGTGCCAGCAGCCCCCCGCGGGGTATGCAGACCCAGTACTTC. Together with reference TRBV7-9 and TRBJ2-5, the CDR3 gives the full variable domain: DTGVSQNPRHKITKRGQNVTFRCDPISEHNRLYWYRQTLGQGPEFLTYFQNEAQLEKSRLLSDRFSAERPKGSFSTLEIQRTEQGDSAMYLCASSPPRGMQTQYFGPGTRLLVL.

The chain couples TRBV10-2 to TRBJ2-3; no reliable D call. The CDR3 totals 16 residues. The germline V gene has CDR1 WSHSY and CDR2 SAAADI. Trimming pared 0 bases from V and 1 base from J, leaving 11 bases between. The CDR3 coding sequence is TGCGCCAGCAGTGAGTCCCCCAGAGGCGGCACAGATACGCAGTATTTT. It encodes CASSESPRGGTDTQYF.

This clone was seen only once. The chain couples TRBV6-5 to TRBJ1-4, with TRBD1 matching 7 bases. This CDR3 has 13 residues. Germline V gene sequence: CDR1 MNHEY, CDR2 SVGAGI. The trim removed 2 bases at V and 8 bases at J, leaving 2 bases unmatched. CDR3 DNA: TGTGCCAGCAGTTACGACAGGGACGAAAAACTGTTTTTT. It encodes CASSYDRDEKLFF.

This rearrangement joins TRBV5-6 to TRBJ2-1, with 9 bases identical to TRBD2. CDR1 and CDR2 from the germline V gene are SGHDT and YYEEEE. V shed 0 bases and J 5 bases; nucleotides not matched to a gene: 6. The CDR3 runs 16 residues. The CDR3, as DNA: TGTGCCAGCAGCTTGGCGCTCGTAGCGGGAGACAATGAGCAGTTCTTC. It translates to CASSLALVAGDNEQFF.

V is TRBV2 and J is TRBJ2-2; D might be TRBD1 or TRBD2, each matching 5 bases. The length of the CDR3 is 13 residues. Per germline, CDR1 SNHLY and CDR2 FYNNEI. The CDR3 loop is CVTGTWATGELFF. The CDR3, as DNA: TGTGTCACCGGGACCTGGGCCACCGGGGAGCTGTTTTTT.

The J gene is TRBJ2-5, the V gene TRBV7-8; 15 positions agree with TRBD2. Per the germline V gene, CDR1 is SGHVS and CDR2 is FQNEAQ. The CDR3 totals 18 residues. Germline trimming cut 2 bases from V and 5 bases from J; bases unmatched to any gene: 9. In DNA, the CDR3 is TGTGCCAGCAGCTTATCAGGACTAGCGGGAGGGAATGAGGAGACCCAGTACTTC. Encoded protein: CASSLSGLAGGNEETQYF.

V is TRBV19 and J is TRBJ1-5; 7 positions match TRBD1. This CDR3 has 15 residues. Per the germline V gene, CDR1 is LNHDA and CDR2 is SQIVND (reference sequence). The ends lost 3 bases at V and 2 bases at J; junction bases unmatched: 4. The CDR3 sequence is CASSIGDSGNQPQHF. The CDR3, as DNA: TGTGCCAGTAGTATTGGGGACAGTGGCAATCAGCCCCAGCATTTT.